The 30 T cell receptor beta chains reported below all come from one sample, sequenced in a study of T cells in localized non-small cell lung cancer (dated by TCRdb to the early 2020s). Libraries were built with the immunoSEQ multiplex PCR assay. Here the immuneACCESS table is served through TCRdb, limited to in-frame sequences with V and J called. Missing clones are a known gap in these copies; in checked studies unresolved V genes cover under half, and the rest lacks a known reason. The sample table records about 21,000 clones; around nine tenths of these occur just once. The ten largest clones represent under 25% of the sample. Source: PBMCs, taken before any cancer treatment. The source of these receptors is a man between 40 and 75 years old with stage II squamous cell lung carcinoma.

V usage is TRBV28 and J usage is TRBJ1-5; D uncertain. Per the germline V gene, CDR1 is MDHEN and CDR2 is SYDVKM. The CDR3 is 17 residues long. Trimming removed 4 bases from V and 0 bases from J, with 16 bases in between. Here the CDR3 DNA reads TGTGCCAGCAGTTCCTCCCCAGGTTTGTATAGCAATCAGCCCCAGCATTTT. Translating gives CASSSSPGLYSNQPQHF.

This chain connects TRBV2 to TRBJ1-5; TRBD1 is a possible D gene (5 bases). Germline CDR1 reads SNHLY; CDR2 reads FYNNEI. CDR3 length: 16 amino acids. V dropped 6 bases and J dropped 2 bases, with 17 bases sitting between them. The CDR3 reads CASSVIGAEGNQPQHF. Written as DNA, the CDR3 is TGTGCCAGCAGCGTAATCGGGGCGGAGGGCAATCAGCCCCAGCATTTT.

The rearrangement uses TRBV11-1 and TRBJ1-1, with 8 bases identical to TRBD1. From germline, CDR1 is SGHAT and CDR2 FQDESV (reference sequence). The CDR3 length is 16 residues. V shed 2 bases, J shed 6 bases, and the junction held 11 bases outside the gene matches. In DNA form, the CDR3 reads TGTGCCAGCAGCTTATGGGACAGGAGGCCAATCGCTGAAGCTTTCTTT. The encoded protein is CASSLWDRRPIAEAFF.

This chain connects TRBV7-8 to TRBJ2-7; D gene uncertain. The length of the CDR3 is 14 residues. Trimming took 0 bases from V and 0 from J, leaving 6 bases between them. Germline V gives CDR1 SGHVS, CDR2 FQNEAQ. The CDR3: CASSLAGSSYEQYF. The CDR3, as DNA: TGTGCCAGCAGCTTAGCGGGCAGCTCCTACGAGCAGTACTTC. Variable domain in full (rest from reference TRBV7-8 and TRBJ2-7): GAGVSQSPRYKVAKRGQDVALRCDPISGHVSLFWYQQALGQGPEFLTYFQNEAQLDKSGLPSDRFFAERPEGSVSTLKIQRTQQEDSAVYLCASSLAGSSYEQYFGPGTRLTVT.

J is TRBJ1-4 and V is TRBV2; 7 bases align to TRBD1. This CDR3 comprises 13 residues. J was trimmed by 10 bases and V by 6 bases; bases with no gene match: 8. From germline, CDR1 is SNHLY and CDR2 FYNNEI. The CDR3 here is CASRGQVQGKLFF. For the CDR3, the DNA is TGTGCCAGCAGAGGACAGGTTCAGGGAAAACTGTTTTTT.

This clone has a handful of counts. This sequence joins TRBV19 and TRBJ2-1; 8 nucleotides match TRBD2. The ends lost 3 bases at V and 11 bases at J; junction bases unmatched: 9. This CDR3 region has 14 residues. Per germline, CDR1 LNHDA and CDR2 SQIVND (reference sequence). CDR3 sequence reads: CASSIPGTRGQQFF. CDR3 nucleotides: TGTGCCAGTAGTATCCCGGGGACTAGGGGTCAGCAGTTCTTC.

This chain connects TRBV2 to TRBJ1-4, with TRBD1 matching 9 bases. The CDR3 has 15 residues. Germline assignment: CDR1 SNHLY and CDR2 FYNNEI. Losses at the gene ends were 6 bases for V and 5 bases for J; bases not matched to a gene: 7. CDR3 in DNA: TGTGCCAGCAGGAAAGCTGGGACAGGGAATGAAAAACTGTTTTTT. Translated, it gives CASRKAGTGNEKLFF.

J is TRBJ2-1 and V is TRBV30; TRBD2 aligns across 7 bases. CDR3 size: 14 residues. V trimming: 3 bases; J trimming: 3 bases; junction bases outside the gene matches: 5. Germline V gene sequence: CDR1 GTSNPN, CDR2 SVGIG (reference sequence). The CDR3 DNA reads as TGTGCCTGGAGCCGGGACTATTTCTACAATGAGCAGTTCTTC. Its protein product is CAWSRDYFYNEQFF.

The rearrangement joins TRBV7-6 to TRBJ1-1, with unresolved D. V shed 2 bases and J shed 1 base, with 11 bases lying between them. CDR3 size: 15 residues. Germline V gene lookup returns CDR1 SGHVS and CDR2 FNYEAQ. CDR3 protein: CASSLRPGRNTEAFF. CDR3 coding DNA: TGTGCCAGCAGCTTACGCCCGGGGAGGAACACTGAAGCTTTCTTT.

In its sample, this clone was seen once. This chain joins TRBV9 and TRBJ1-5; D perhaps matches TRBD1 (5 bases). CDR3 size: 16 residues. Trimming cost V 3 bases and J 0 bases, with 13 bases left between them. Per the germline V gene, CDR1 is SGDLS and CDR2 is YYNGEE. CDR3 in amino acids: CASSAGTGDSNQPQHF. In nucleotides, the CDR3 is TGTGCCAGCAGCGCGGGGACGGGGGATAGCAATCAGCCCCAGCATTTT.

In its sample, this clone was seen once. The CDR3 DNA reads TGCAGCGTCCGACCGGGACAGAACAATGAAAAACTGTTTTTT. Translation gives CSVRPGQNNEKLFF. The chain is built from TRBV29-1 and TRBJ1-4; 7 bases are shared with TRBD1. There are 14 residues in the CDR3. Per the germline V gene, CDR1 is SQVTM and CDR2 is ANQGSEA. The V gene end was trimmed by 6 bases and the J gene end by 5 bases; junction bases not matched to a gene: 9. The whole variable domain, remainder taken from reference TRBV29-1 and TRBJ1-4, is SAVISQKPSRDICQRGTSLTIQCQVDSQVTMMFWYRQQPGQSLTLIATANQGSEATYESGFVIDKFPISRPNLTFSTLTVSNMSPEDSSIYLCSVRPGQNNEKLFFGSGTQLSVL.

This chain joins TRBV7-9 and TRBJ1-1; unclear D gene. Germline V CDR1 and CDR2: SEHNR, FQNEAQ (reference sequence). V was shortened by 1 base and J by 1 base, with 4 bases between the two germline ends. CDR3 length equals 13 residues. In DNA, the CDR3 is TGTGCCAGCAGCTTAGGCAGGAACACTGAAGCTTTCTTT. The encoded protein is CASSLGRNTEAFF.

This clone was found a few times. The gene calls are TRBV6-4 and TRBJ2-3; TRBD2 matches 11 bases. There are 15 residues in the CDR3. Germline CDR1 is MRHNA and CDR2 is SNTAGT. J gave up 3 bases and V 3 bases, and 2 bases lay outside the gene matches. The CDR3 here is CASSEIAGGTDTQYF. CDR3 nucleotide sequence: TGTGCCAGCAGTGAAATAGCGGGGGGGACAGATACGCAGTATTTT.

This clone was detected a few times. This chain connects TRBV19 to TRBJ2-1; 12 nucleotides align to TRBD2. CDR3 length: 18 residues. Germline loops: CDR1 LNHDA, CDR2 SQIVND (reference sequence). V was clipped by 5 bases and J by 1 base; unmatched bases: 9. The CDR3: CASSPSGRAYGSYNEQFF. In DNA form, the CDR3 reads TGTGCCAGTAGTCCTAGCGGGAGGGCCTATGGATCCTACAATGAGCAGTTCTTC.

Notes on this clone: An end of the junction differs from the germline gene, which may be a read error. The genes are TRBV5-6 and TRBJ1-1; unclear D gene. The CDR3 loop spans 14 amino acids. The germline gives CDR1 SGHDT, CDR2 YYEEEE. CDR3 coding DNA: TGTGCCAGCAGAATCGTAGGGATGAACACTGGAGCTTTCTTT. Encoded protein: CASRIVGMNTGAFF.

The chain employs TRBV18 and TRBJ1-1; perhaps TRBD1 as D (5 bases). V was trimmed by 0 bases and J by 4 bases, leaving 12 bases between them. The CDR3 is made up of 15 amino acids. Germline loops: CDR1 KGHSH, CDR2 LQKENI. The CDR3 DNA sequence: TGTGCCAGCTCACCACCGAGGGGTGGAGGCACTGAAGCTTTCTTT. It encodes CASSPPRGGGTEAFF.

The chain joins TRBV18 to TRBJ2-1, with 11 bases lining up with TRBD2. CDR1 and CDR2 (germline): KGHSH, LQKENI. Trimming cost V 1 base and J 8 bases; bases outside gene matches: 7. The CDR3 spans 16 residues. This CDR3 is CASSPHTSGRGHEQFF. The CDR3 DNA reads TGTGCCAGCTCACCACACACTAGCGGGAGAGGCCATGAGCAGTTCTTC.

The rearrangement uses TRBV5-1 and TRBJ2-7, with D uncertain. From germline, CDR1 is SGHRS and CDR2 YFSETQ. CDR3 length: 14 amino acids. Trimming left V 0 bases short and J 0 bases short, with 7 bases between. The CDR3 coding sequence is TGCGCCAGCAGCTTGGACGGATTCTCCTACGAGCAGTACTTC. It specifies CASSLDGFSYEQYF.

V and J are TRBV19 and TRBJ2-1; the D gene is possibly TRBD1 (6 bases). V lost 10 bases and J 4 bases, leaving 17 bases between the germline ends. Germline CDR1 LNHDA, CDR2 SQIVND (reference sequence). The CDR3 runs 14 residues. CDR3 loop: CATHRDTRYNEQFF. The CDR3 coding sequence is TGTGCCACGCACCGGGACACCCGATACAATGAGCAGTTCTTC.

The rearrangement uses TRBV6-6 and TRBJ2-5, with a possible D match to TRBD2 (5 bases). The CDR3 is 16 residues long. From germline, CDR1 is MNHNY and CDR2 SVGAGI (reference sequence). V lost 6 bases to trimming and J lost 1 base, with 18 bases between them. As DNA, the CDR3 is TGTGCCAGCAGCAGAAATCCGGACTCAAGCCAAGAGACCCAGTACTTC. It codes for CASSRNPDSSQETQYF.

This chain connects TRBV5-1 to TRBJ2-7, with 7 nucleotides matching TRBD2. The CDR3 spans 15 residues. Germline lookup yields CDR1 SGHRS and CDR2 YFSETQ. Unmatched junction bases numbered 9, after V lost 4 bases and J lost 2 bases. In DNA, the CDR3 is TGCGCCAGCAGCCTCAGAGGCGGGGGTGCCTACGAGCAGTACTTC. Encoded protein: CASSLRGGGAYEQYF.

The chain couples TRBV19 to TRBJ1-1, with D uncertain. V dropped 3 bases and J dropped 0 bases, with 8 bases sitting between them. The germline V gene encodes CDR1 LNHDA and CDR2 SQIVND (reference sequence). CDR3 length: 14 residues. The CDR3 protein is CASSIGLMNTEAFF. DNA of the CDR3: TGTGCCAGTAGTATTGGACTCATGAACACTGAAGCTTTCTTT.

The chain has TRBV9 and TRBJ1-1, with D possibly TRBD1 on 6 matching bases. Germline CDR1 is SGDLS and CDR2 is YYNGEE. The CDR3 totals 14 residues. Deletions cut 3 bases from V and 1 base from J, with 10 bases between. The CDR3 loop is CASSAKGENTEAFF. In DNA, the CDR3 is TGTGCCAGCAGCGCAAAGGGGGAGAACACTGAAGCTTTCTTT.

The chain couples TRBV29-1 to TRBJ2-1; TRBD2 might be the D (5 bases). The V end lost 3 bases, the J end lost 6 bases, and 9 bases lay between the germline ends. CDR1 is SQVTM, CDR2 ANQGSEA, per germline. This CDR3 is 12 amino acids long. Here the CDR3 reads CSVEPSGNEQFF. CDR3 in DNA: TGCAGCGTTGAGCCCAGCGGCAATGAGCAGTTCTTC.

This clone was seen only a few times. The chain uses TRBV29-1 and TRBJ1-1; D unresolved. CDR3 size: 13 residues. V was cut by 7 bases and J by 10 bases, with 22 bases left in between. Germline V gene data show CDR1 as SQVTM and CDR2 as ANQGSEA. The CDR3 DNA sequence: TGCAGCGCCCTCACGGAATTGAACACGGGAGCTTTCTTT. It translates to CSALTELNTGAFF.

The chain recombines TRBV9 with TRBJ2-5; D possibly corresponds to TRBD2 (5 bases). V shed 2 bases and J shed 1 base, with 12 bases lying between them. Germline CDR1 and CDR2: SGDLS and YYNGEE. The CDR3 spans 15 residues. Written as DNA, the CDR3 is TGTGCCAGCAGCGTTCAGGCGGGTGGCCAAGAGACCCAGTACTTC. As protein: CASSVQAGGQETQYF.

The CDR3 DNA reads TGTGCCAGCAGCTTAGGCGGGTCAGCGGAGGGGCATGAGCAGTTCTTC. Translating gives CASSLGGSAEGHEQFF. J is TRBJ2-1 and V is TRBV7-9, with D possibly TRBD2 on 6 matching bases. The germline V and J ends were trimmed by 1 base and 8 bases, with 18 bases remaining between them. Germline V gives CDR1 SEHNR, CDR2 FQNEAQ (reference sequence). The CDR3 has 16 amino acids.

The CDR3 sequence: CASSAALAGGENEQFF. The CDR3 DNA reads TGTGCCAGCAGCGCCGCGCTAGCGGGGGGTGAAAATGAGCAGTTCTTC. The chain combines TRBV9 with TRBJ2-1, with 11 nucleotides matching TRBD2. The V and J ends lost 3 bases and 7 bases, in that order; junction bases with no gene match: 9. This CDR3 region has 16 residues. Germline V CDR1 and CDR2: SGDLS, YYNGEE.

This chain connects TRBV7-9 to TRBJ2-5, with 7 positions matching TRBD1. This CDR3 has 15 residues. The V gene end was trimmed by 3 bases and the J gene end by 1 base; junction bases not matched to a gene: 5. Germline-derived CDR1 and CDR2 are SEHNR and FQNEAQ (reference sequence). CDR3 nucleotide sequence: TGTGCCAGCAGCTTGAACAGGGGATTCCAAGAGACCCAGTACTTC. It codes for CASSLNRGFQETQYF.

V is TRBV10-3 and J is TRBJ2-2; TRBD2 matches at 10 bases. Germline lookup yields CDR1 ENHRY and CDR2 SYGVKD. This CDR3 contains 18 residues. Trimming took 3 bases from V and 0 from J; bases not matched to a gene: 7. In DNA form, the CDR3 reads TGTGCCATCAGTGAAAATCTAGCGGGGGCCGCGAACACCGGGGAGCTGTTTTTT. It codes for CAISENLAGAANTGELFF.